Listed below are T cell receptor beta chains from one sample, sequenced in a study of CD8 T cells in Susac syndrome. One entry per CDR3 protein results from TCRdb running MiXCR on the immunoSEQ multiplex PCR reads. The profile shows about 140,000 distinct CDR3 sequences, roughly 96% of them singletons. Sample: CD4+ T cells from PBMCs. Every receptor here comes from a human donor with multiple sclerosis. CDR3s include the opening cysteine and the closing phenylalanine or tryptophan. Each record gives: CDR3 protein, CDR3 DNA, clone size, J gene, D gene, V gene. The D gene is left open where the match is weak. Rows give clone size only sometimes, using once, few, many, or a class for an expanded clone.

CDR3 protein: CASRNTRGDYGYTF
CDR3 DNA: TGTGCCAGTAGGAACACCCGCGGGGACTATGGCTACACCTTC
clone size: .
J gene: TRBJ1-2
D gene: .
V gene: TRBV19

CDR3 protein: CASSLGDYGYTF
CDR3 DNA: TGTGCCAGCAGCTTAGGGGACTATGGCTACACCTTC
clone size: .
J gene: TRBJ1-2
D gene: .
V gene: TRBV11-2

CDR3 protein: CASSENYGYTF
CDR3 DNA: TGTGCCAGCAGTGAGAACTATGGCTACACCTTC
clone size: .
J gene: TRBJ1-2
D gene: .
V gene: TRBV28

CDR3 protein: CASRPREPQETQYF
CDR3 DNA: TGCGCCAGCAGACCCAGGGAGCCTCAAGAGACCCAGTACTTC
clone size: .
J gene: TRBJ2-5
D gene: .
V gene: TRBV5-1

CDR3 protein: CASSFQGYNQPQHF
CDR3 DNA: TGTGCCAGCAGTTTTCAGGGTTACAATCAGCCCCAGCATTTT
clone size: .
J gene: TRBJ1-5
D gene: .
V gene: TRBV27

CDR3 protein: CASSLPRTGHNEQFF
CDR3 DNA: TGTGCCAGCAGCCTCCCCAGGACAGGGCACAATGAGCAGTTCTTC
clone size: once
J gene: TRBJ2-1
D gene: TRBD1
V gene: TRBV3-1

CDR3 protein: CSAETGGVQYF
CDR3 DNA: TGCAGCGCCGAAACCGGGGGGGTGCAGTACTTC
clone size: .
J gene: TRBJ2-7
D gene: TRBD2
V gene: TRBV29-1

CDR3 protein: CASSLALDRRVGTEAFF
CDR3 DNA: TGTGCCAGCAGCTTAGCGCTGGACAGACGGGTCGGCACTGAAGCTTTCTTT
clone size: .
J gene: TRBJ1-1
D gene: .
V gene: TRBV7-6

CDR3 protein: CASSLGPSIYEQYF
CDR3 DNA: TGCGCCAGCAGCCTGGGACCGAGTATCTACGAGCAGTACTTC
clone size: .
J gene: TRBJ2-7
D gene: .
V gene: TRBV5-1

CDR3 protein: CAGNRDPNYGYTF
CDR3 DNA: TGTGCCGGGAACAGGGACCCAAACTATGGCTACACCTTC
clone size: .
J gene: TRBJ1-2
D gene: .
V gene: TRBV30

CDR3 protein: CASSTAGGRGSPLHF
CDR3 DNA: TGTGCCAGTAGTACGGCCGGGGGTAGAGGTTCACCCCTCCACTTT
clone size: .
J gene: TRBJ1-6
D gene: .
V gene: TRBV19

CDR3 protein: CASSEGDEQYF
CDR3 DNA: TGTGCCAGCAGTGAAGGGGACGAGCAGTACTTC
clone size: .
J gene: TRBJ2-7
D gene: .
V gene: TRBV25-1

CDR3 protein: CASSQGPGYTF
CDR3 DNA: TGTGCCAGCAGTCAGGGACCAGGCTACACCTTC
clone size: .
J gene: TRBJ1-2
D gene: .
V gene: TRBV12-3/TRBV12-4

CDR3 protein: CASSLQVGELFF
CDR3 DNA: TGTGCCAGCAGCCTACAGGTTGGGGAGCTGTTTTTT
clone size: .
J gene: TRBJ2-2
D gene: .
V gene: TRBV5-4

CDR3 protein: CASERRFEAFF
CDR3 DNA: TGTGCCAGCGAACGCAGATTTGAAGCTTTCTTT
clone size: .
J gene: TRBJ1-1
D gene: .
V gene: TRBV12-3/TRBV12-4

CDR3 protein: CASSFPGPAYGYTF
CDR3 DNA: TGTGCCAGCAGCTTCCCAGGGCCAGCCTATGGCTACACCTTC
clone size: .
J gene: TRBJ1-2
D gene: .
V gene: TRBV5-6

CDR3 protein: CASTSGGRTGELFF
CDR3 DNA: TGTGCCAGCACTTCGGGGGGACGCACCGGGGAGCTGTTTTTT
clone size: .
J gene: TRBJ2-2
D gene: TRBD2
V gene: TRBV7-8

CDR3 protein: CASSLDTGETQYF
CDR3 DNA: TGTGCCAGCAGCTTAGATACCGGGGAGACCCAGTACTTC
clone size: .
J gene: TRBJ2-5
D gene: .
V gene: TRBV13

CDR3 protein: CASSLDGGIGQPQHF
CDR3 DNA: TGCGCCAGCAGCTTGGATGGGGGCATTGGTCAGCCCCAGCATTTT
clone size: .
J gene: TRBJ1-5
D gene: .
V gene: TRBV5-1

CDR3 protein: CASSSSYQETQYF
CDR3 DNA: TGTGCCAGCAGTTCGTCGTACCAAGAGACCCAGTACTTC
clone size: .
J gene: TRBJ2-5
D gene: .
V gene: TRBV27

CDR3 protein: CASSQRKRSTDTQYF
CDR3 DNA: TGCGCCAGCAGCCAAAGGAAGCGGAGCACAGATACGCAGTATTTT
clone size: .
J gene: TRBJ2-3
D gene: .
V gene: TRBV4-3

CDR3 protein: CSVEGGRGPSSYNEQFF
CDR3 DNA: TGCAGCGTTGAGGGGGGGCGGGGGCCCAGCTCCTACAATGAGCAGTTCTTC
clone size: .
J gene: TRBJ2-1
D gene: .
V gene: TRBV29-1

CDR3 protein: CASSPSGLSSEQYF
CDR3 DNA: TGTGCCAGCAGCCCATCGGGACTTTCTTCCGAGCAGTACTTC
clone size: .
J gene: TRBJ2-7
D gene: .
V gene: TRBV3-1

CDR3 protein: CASSPRGGGTEAFF
CDR3 DNA: TGTGCCAGCAGCCCACGGGGTGGGGGCACTGAAGCTTTCTTT
clone size: .
J gene: TRBJ1-1
D gene: .
V gene: TRBV7-9